These T cell receptor beta chains were read from a single sample in a study of T cell repertoires in cytomegalovirus infection. TCRdb reprocessed the reads with MiXCR, giving one entry per CDR3 protein. The sample has fewer than 300,000 distinct CDR3 sequences, roughly a quarter seen once. The sequenced material came from PBMCs. These receptors came from a human donor in good health (CMV status not recorded). Some clones in this sample may be carry-over from other donors' samples. Both conserved end residues are part of each CDR3. The order of the fields is V gene, clone size, D gene, J gene, CDR3 protein, CDR3 DNA. A D gene is named only where the DNA matches it firmly. The size of a clone is reported for some rows only, either as once, few or many, or as a class for expanded clones.

>TRBV7-9|few|NA|TRBJ2-1
CASSFAVRNEQFF
TGTGCCAGCAGCTTCGCAGTTCGGAATGAGCAGTTCTTC
>TRBV28|few|TRBD1|TRBJ2-7
CASGLRQGDYEQYF
TGTGCCAGCGGTCTGCGGCAGGGGGACTACGAGCAGTACTTC
>TRBV7-9|few|NA|TRBJ2-7
CASSLVAGDEQYF
TGTGCCAGCAGCTTAGTGGCAGGGGACGAGCAGTACTTC
>TRBV20-1|NA|TRBD1|TRBJ1-5
CSARDLGQGEASYSNQPQHF
TGCAGTGCTAGAGACTTGGGACAGGGAGAGGCGTCTTATAGCAATCAGCCCCAGCATTTT
>TRBV5-1|once|TRBD1|TRBJ1-1
CASRGQVNTEAFF
TGCGCCAGCCGGGGACAGGTGAACACTGAAGCTTTCTTT
>TRBV7-8|few|NA|TRBJ2-5
CASSFPGETQYF
TGTGCCAGCAGCTTTCCCGGAGAGACCCAGTACTTC
>TRBV7-2|NA|TRBD2|TRBJ2-7
CASSFGLAGGEQYF
TGTGCCAGCAGCTTCGGACTAGCGGGCGGCGAGCAGTACTTC
>TRBV12-3/TRBV12-4|NA|TRBD2|TRBJ2-1
CASSHRGSGSLTYNEQFF
TGTGCCAGCAGCCACCGTGGTAGCGGGTCCCTGACCTACAATGAGCAGTTCTTC
>TRBV7-2|few|TRBD2|TRBJ2-7
CASSKTSGAYEQYF
TGTGCCAGCAGCAAGACTAGCGGAGCCTACGAGCAGTACTTC
>TRBV11-2|NA|NA|TRBJ2-7
CASSLVWSISSYEQYF
TGTGCCAGCAGCTTAGTTTGGTCCATAAGCTCCTACGAGCAGTACTTC
>TRBV20-1|NA|TRBD1|TRBJ1-5
CSATRTGGYSNQPQHF
TGCAGTGCTACCCGGACAGGAGGTTATAGCAATCAGCCCCAGCATTTT
>TRBV5-1|NA|NA|TRBJ2-1
CASSLVGTSNDEQFF
TGCGCCAGCAGCTTGGTCGGGACGTCGAACGATGAGCAGTTCTTC
>TRBV7-3|NA|NA|TRBJ2-2
CASSFFSGMNTGELFF
TGTGCCAGCAGCTTTTTTAGCGGCATGAACACCGGGGAGCTTTTTTTT
>TRBV20-1|NA|NA|TRBJ2-7
CSARDSGLAYEQYF
TGCAGTGCTAGAGATTCGGGGCTAGCCTACGAGCAGTACTTC
>TRBV5-5|few|NA|TRBJ2-7
CASSPRDLYEQYF
TGTGCCAGCAGCCCCCGGGACTTATACGAGCAGTACTTC
>TRBV7-9|few|NA|TRBJ1-5
CASSFAVSNQPQHF
TGTGCCAGCAGCTTCGCAGTTAGCAATCAGCCCCAGCATTTT
>TRBV11-2|many|NA|TRBJ2-2
CASSTGTANTGELFF
TGTGCCAGCAGCACCGGGACGGCAAACACCGGGGAGCTGTTTTTT
>TRBV2|NA|NA|TRBJ2-3
CASSERANFYTDTQYF
TGTGCCAGCAGTGAAAGGGCTAACTTCTACACAGATACGCAGTATTTT
>TRBV29-1|few|NA|TRBJ2-3
CSALFQGTSTDTQYF
TGCAGCGCCCTGTTTCAGGGAACTAGCACAGATACGCAGTATTTT
>TRBV5-5|NA|NA|TRBJ2-2
CASSLEQGLNTGELFF
TGTGCCAGCAGCTTAGAACAGGGTTTAAACACCGGGGAGCTGTTTTTT
>TRBV20-1|NA|NA|TRBJ1-5
CSAVALYSNQPQHF
TGCAGTGCTGTCGCACTTTATAGCAATCAGCCCCAGCATTTT
>TRBV28|few|NA|TRBJ1-2
CASTLGIFDYGYTF
TGTGCCAGCACCTTGGGCATTTTCGACTATGGCTACACCTTC
>TRBV6-8|NA|TRBD1|TRBJ2-2
CASSPRTGMLNTGELFF
TGTGCCAGCAGTCCCCGGACAGGAATGTTGAACACCGGGGAGCTGTTTTTT
>TRBV7-9|NA|NA|TRBJ1-1
CASSLPGQRTEAFF
TGTGCCAGCAGCTTACCTGGGCAGCGAACTGAAGCTTTCTTT
>TRBV28|NA|TRBD1|TRBJ2-7
CASSNRGDEQYF
TGTGCCAGCAGTAACAGGGGCGACGAGCAGTACTTC
>TRBV14|NA|TRBD1|TRBJ1-1
CASSQEAGQGVKAFF
TGTGCCAGCAGCCAAGAGGCCGGACAGGGCGTCAAGGCTTTCTTT
>TRBV20-1|NA|TRBD2|TRBJ2-3
CSASPPSGRVDTQYF
TGCAGTGCTAGCCCCCCTAGCGGGAGGGTAGATACGCAGTATTTT
>TRBV20-1|NA|NA|TRBJ2-7
CSAREGRGPPDEQYF
TGCAGTGCTAGAGAAGGCAGGGGCCCCCCTGACGAGCAGTACTTC
>TRBV11-3|many|TRBD1|TRBJ2-1
CASSLAGTAHNEQFF
TGTGCCAGCAGCTTGGCCGGGACAGCCCACAATGAGCAGTTCTTC
>TRBV7-2|many|NA|TRBJ2-2
CASSPGGLTTGELFF
TGTGCCAGCAGCCCTGGGGGGTTGACCACCGGGGAGCTGTTTTTT
>TRBV30|NA|TRBD2|TRBJ2-1
CAWSVRTGTSGDPTSLNEQFF
TGTGCCTGGAGTGTACGAACCGGGACTAGCGGGGACCCTACCTCTCTCAATGAGCAGTTCTTC
>TRBV29-1|many|TRBD2|TRBJ2-1
CSVGGGVNEQFF
TGCAGCGTGGGGGGGGGGGTCAATGAGCAGTTCTTC
>TRBV28|NA|NA|TRBJ1-6
CASSSQGRHSPLHF
TGTGCCAGCAGTTCACAGGGCCGGCATTCACCCCTCCACTTT
>TRBV12-3/TRBV12-4|NA|NA|TRBJ2-1
CASRDTNNEQFF
TGTGCCAGCAGAGACACGAACAATGAGCAGTTCTTC
>TRBV7-2|many|TRBD1|TRBJ2-5
CASSYDRARETQYF
TGTGCCAGCAGCTATGACAGGGCGAGGGAGACCCAGTACTTC
>TRBV19|NA|NA|TRBJ2-5
CASSISAPEETQYF
TGTGCCAGTAGTATTTCGGCACCGGAGGAGACCCAGTACTTC
>TRBV28|NA|NA|TRBJ1-2
CASRPPEYYGYTF
TGTGCCAGCAGACCACCGGAGTATTATGGCTACACCTTC
>TRBV5-4|NA|TRBD1|TRBJ1-4
CASSSTGREKLFF
TGTGCCAGCAGCTCGACAGGGCGGGAAAAACTGTTTTTT
>TRBV7-9|many|TRBD2|TRBJ2-1
CASSPPPSGGNEQFF
TGTGCCAGCAGCCCTCCGCCTAGCGGGGGCAATGAGCAGTTCTTC
>TRBV7-2|many|NA|TRBJ1-5
CASSSYPTVNQPQHF
TGTGCCAGCAGCTCATACCCGACAGTCAATCAGCCCCAGCATTTT
>TRBV5-8|many|TRBD1|TRBJ1-4
CASRPGTGASNEKLFF
TGTGCCAGCAGGCCCGGGACAGGGGCTTCTAATGAAAAACTGTTTTTT
>TRBV20-1|few|NA|TRBJ2-7
CSVGRSSYEQYF
TGCAGTGTAGGACGAAGCTCCTACGAGCAGTACTTC
>TRBV6-2/TRBV6-3|NA|TRBD1|TRBJ2-5
CASGRSDRGQEETQYF
TGTGCCAGCGGTCGATCGGACAGGGGGCAGGAGGAGACCCAGTACTTC
>TRBV2|NA|NA|TRBJ2-3
CASSERRGRTDTQYF
TGTGCCAGCAGTGAACGGCGGGGGCGCACAGATACGCAGTATTTT
>TRBV6-5|few|NA|TRBJ1-4
CASSYSRPTDATNEKLFF
TGTGCCAGCAGTTACTCAAGACCTACAGACGCAACTAATGAAAAACTGTTTTTT
>TRBV20-1|NA|TRBD1|TRBJ1-5
CSGGQLNQPQHF
TGCAGTGGGGGACAGTTAAATCAGCCCCAGCATTTT
>TRBV27|few|NA|TRBJ1-2
CASSLYSGGGGGYTF
TGTGCCAGCAGTTTATATTCGGGGGGGGGCGGTGGCTACACCTTC
>TRBV6-5|few|TRBD1|TRBJ1-1
CASSYGDRGGTEAFF
TGTGCCAGCAGTTACGGGGACAGGGGGGGCACTGAAGCTTTCTTT
>TRBV7-2|many|TRBD2|TRBJ2-1
CASSVSSGNYNEQFF
TGTGCCAGCAGCGTGTCTAGCGGAAATTACAATGAGCAGTTCTTC
>TRBV19|NA|TRBD2|TRBJ2-1
CATRTSGTYNEQFF
TGTGCCACCCGGACTAGCGGGACCTACAATGAGCAGTTCTTC
>TRBV7-2|once|TRBD2|TRBJ2-1
CASSPLLAGGVNEQFF
TGTGCCAGCAGCCCTCTTTTAGCGGGAGGGGTCAATGAGCAGTTCTTC
>TRBV7-9|NA|NA|TRBJ2-2
CASSLYLTNTGELFF
TGTGCCAGCAGCTTGTACCTGACGAACACCGGGGAGCTGTTTTTT
>TRBV11-2|few|NA|TRBJ1-6
CASSLAGTNSPLHF
TGTGCCAGCAGCTTAGCCGGGACTAATTCACCCCTCCACTTT